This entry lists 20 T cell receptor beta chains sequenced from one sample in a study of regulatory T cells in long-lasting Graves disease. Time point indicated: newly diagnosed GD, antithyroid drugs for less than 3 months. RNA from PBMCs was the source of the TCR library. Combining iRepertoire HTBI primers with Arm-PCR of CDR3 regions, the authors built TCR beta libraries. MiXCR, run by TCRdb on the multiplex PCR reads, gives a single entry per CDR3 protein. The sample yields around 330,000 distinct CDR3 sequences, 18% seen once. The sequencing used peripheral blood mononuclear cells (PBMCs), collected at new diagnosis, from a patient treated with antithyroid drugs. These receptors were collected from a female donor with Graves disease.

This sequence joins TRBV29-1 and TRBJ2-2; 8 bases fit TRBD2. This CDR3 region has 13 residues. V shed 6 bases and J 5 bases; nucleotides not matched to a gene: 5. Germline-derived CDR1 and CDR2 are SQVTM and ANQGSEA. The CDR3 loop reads CSVGPSGTGELFF. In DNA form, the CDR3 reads TGCAGCGTCGGGCCTAGCGGGACCGGGGAGCTGTTTTTT.

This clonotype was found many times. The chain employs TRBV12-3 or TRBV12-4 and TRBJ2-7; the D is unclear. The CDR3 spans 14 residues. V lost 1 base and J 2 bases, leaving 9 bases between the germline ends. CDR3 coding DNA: TGTGCCAGCAGTTTAGGGGCAGGCACCTACGAGCAGTACTTC. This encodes CASSLGAGTYEQYF.

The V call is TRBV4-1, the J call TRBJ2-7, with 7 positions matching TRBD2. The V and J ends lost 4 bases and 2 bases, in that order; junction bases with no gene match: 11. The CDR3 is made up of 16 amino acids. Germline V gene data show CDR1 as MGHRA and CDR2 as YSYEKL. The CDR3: CASSPFISGSAYEQYF. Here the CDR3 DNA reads TGCGCCAGCAGCCCCTTCATTAGCGGGTCCGCCTACGAGCAGTACTTC.

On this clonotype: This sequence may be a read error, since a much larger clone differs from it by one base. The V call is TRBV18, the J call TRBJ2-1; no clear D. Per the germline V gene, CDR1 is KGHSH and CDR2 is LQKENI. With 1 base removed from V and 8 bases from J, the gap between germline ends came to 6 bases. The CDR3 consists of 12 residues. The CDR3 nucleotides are TGTGCCAGCTCACCACAGGTGGATGAGCAGTTCTTC. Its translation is CASSPQVDEQFF.

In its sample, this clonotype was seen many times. CDR3 residues: CAWRTGENSPLHF. In DNA, the CDR3 is TGTGCCTGGAGAACGGGGGAGAATTCACCCCTCCACTTT. The rearrangement uses TRBV30 and TRBJ1-6; D possibly corresponds to TRBD1 (5 bases). The CDR3 totals 13 residues. Germline loops: CDR1 GTSNPN, CDR2 SVGIG (reference sequence). Between the trimmed V and J ends, which lost 3 bases and 7 bases, there was a span of 10 bases.

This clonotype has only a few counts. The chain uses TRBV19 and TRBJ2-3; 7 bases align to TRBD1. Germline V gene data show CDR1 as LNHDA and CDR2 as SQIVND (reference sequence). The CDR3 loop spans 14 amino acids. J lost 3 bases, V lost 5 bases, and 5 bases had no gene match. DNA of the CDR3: TGTGCCAGTAGTCGGACAGGAGCGACAGATACGCAGTATTTT. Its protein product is CASSRTGATDTQYF. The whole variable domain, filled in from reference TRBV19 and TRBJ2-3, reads DGGITQSPKYLFRKEGQNVTLSCEQNLNHDAMYWYRQDPGQGLRLIYYSQIVNDFQKGDIAEGYSVSREKKESFPLTVTSAQKNPTAFYLCASSRTGATDTQYFGPGTRLTVL.

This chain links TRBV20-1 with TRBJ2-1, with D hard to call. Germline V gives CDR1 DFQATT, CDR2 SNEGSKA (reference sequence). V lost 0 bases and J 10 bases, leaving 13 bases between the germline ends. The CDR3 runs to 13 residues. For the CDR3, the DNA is TGCAGTGCTAGAGATTTTCCAGCGAGGGAGCAGTTCTTC. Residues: CSARDFPAREQFF.

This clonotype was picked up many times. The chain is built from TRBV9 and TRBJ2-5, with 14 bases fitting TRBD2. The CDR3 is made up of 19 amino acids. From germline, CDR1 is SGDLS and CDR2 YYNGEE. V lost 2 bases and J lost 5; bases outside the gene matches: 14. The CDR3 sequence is CASSVHSGIGLAGGETQYF. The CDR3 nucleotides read TGTGCCAGCAGCGTTCATAGTGGTATCGGACTAGCGGGAGGTGAGACCCAGTACTTC. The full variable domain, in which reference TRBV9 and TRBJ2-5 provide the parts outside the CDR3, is DSGVTQTPKHLITATGQRVTLRCSPRSGDLSVYWYQQSLDQGLQFLIQYYNGEERAKGNILERFSAQQFPDLHSELNLSSLELGDSALYFCASSVHSGIGLAGGETQYFGPGTRLLVL.

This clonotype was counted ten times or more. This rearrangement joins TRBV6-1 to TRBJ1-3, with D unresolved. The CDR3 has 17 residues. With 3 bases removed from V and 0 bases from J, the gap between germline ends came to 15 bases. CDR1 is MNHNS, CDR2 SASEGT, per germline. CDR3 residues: CASSEAPPIISGNTIYF. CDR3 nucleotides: TGTGCCAGCAGTGAGGCCCCCCCCATTATCTCTGGAAACACCATATATTTT.

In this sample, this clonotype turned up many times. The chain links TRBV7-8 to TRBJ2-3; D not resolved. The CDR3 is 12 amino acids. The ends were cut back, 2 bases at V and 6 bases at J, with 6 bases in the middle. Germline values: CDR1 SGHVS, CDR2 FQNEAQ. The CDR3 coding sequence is TGTGCCAGCAGCTTAATCTTTGATACGCAGTATTTT. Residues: CASSLIFDTQYF.

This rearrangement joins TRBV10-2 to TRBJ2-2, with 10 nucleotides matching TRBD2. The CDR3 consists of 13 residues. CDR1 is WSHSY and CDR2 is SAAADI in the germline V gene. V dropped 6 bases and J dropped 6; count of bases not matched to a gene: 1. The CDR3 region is CASRGLAAGELFF. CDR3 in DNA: TGCGCCAGCAGAGGACTAGCGGCCGGGGAGCTGTTTTTT.

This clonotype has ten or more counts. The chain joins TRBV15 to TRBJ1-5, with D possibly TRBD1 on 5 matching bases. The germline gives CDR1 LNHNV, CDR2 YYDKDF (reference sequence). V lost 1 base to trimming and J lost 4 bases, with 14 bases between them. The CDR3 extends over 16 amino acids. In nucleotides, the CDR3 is TGTGCCACCAGCAGAGCCAGGGATAGGGCAAATCAGCCCCAGCATTTT. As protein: CATSRARDRANQPQHF.

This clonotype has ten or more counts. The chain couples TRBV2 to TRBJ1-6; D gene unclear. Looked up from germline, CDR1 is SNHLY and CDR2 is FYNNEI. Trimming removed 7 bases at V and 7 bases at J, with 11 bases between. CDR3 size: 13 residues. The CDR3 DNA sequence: TGTGCCAGCATTCCCGCGGAGAATTCACCCCTCCACTTT. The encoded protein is CASIPAENSPLHF. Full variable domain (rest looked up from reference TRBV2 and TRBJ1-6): EPEVTQTPSHQVTQMGQEVILRCVPISNHLYFYWYRQILGQKVEFLVSFYNNEISEKSEIFDDQFSVERPDGSNFTLKIRSTKLEDSAMYFCASIPAENSPLHFGNGTRLTVT.

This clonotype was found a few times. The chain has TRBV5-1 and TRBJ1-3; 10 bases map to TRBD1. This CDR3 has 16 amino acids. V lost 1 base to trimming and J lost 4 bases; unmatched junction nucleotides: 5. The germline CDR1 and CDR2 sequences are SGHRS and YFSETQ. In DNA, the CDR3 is TGCGCCAGCAGCTTGTCCCGACAGGGGGCGGGAAACACCATATATTTT. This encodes CASSLSRQGAGNTIYF.

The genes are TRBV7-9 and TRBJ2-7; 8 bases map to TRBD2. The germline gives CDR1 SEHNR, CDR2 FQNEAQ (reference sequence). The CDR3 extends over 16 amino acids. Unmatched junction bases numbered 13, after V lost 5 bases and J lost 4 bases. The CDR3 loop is CASSPYSLAGMYEQYF. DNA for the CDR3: TGTGCCAGCAGCCCGTACTCGCTAGCGGGCATGTACGAGCAGTACTTC.

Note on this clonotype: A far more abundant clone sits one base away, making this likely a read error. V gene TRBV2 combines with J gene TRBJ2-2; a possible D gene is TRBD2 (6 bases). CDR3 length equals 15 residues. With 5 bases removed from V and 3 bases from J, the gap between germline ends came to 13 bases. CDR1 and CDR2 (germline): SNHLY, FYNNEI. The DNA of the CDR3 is TGTGCCAGCAGTCCGCCGACTAGTTACACCGGGGAGCTGTTTTTT. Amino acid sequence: CASSPPTSYTGELFF.

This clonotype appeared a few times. CDR3 in amino acids: CASSWRGGRRGELFF. Written as DNA, the CDR3 is TGTGCCAGCAGCTGGAGGGGGGGACGAAGGGGGGAGCTGTTTTTT. The rearrangement uses TRBV5-4 and TRBJ2-2, with D possibly being TRBD2 (7 bases). This CDR3 has 15 residues. V lost 3 bases to trimming and J lost 8 bases, with 17 bases between them. CDR1 is SGHNT and CDR2 is YYREEE in the germline V gene (reference sequence).

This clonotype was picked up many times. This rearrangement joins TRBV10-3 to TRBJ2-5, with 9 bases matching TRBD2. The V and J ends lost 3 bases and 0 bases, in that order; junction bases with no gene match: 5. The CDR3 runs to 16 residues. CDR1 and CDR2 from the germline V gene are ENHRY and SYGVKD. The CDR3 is CAISDFSGSYQETQYF. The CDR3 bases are TGTGCCATCAGTGATTTTAGCGGGAGCTACCAAGAGACCCAGTACTTC.

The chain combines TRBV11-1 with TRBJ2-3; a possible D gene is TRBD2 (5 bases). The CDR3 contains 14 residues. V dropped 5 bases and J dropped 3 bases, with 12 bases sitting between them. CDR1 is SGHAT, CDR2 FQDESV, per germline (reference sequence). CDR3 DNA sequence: TGTGCCAGCAGCGCCCCCTGGGAGACAGATACGCAGTATTTT. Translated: CASSAPWETDTQYF.

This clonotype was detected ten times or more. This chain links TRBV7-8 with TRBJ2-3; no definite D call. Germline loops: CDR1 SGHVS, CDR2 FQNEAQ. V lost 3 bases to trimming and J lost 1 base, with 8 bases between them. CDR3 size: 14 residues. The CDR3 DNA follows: TGTGCCAGCAGCTTTCAACCGTGCACAGATACGCAGTATTTT. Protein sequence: CASSFQPCTDTQYF.